This T cell receptor beta chain emerged from a study of T cell responses to AZD1222 COVID-19 vaccine. The study, taken as a whole, reports: Most donors were white British and more were female, and clonal diversity was possibly underestimated.

On this clone: The antigen remains undetermined.

Germline CDR1 MNHEY, CDR2 SVGAGI. The V segment lost 5 bases and the J segment 4 bases; nucleotides outside the gene matches: 6. This CDR3 region has 14 residues. The assay was immunoSEQ multiplex PCR, and TCRdb's table has in-frame clones only and misses some. The table lists 90,000 to 110,000 clones, about 90% of them singletons. This sequence originates from an adult who received the AZD1222 COVID-19 vaccine. The chain couples TRBV6-5 to TRBJ1-1, with 8 positions matching TRBD1. The material was peripheral blood, obtained 28 days after the second AZD1222 dose. CDR3 nucleotides: TGTGCCAGCAGTAAGGACAGGGTGGTCACTGAAGCTTTCTTT. Translation: CASSKDRVVTEAFF.